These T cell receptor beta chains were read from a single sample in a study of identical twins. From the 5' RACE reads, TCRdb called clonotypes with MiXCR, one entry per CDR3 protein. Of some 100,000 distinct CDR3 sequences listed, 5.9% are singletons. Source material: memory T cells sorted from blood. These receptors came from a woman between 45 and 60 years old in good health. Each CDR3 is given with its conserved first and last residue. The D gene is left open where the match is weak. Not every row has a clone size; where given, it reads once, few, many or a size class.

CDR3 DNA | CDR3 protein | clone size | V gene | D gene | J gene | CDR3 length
TGTGCCAGCAGTCGAAGCGGACCGTCGACATATTCGCAGTATTTT | CASSRSGPSTYSQYF | - | TRBV12-3/TRBV12-4 | - | TRBJ2-3 | 15
TGTGCCAGCAGCTTGGAAATGGGCAATAACTATGGCTACACCTTC | CASSLEMGNNYGYTF | many | TRBV5-6 | - | TRBJ1-2 | 15
TGCAGTGCTCTCCAGTCGAGACAGGGGAATCAGCCCCAGCATTTT | CSALQSRQGNQPQHF | - | TRBV20-1 | TRBD1 | TRBJ1-5 | 15
TGTGCCAGCAGTGAGATGGAGTACGAGCAGTACTTC | CASSEMEYEQYF | many | TRBV6-1 | - | TRBJ2-7 | 12
TGTGCCAGCAGCTTGGCCGGGGGGTCTGGAAACACCATATATTTT | CASSLAGGSGNTIYF | many | TRBV5-5 | - | TRBJ1-3 | 15
TGCGCCAGCCACGACAGTCGGAACATTCAGTACTTC | CASHDSRNIQYF | many | TRBV4-1 | - | TRBJ2-4 | 12
TGTGCCAGCGGAACGGGAGGGCCCGGGTTCTTC | CASGTGGPGFF | many | TRBV6-1 | TRBD2 | TRBJ2-1 | 11
TGTGCCAGCAGCTTAGGAGCAGGGGGGTTCTCTGGAAACACCATATATTTT | CASSLGAGGFSGNTIYF | many | TRBV7-2 | TRBD1 | TRBJ1-3 | 17
TGCGCCAGCAGTCAAGCCGGGACAGGGAAAAAATACAATGAGCAGTTCTTC | CASSQAGTGKKYNEQFF | few | TRBV23-1 | TRBD1 | TRBJ2-1 | 17
TGTGCCAGCAGTGACGGGACAGGACACCGGGATACGCAGTATTTT | CASSDGTGHRDTQYF | many | TRBV6-5 | TRBD1 | TRBJ2-3 | 15
TGTGCCAGCAGCCAAGATAACAGGGCACTTGCTTTCTTT | CASSQDNRALAFF | many | TRBV4-2 | - | TRBJ1-1 | 13
TGTGCCAGCAGCCCCCTAACTAGCGGGGGCCACAATGAGCAGTTCTTC | CASSPLTSGGHNEQFF | many | TRBV7-9 | TRBD2 | TRBJ2-1 | 16
TGCAGTGCTAGCGTGTTAAAAACCGGGTTCCAAGAGACCCAGTACTTC | CSASVLKTGFQETQYF | - | TRBV20-1 | - | TRBJ2-5 | 16
TGTGCCAGCAGTTATATCCGAGTCTCCGGGGAGCTGTTTTTT | CASSYIRVSGELFF | - | TRBV12-3/TRBV12-4 | - | TRBJ2-2 | 14
TGTGCCAGCAGCTTAGGGCAGGGGGCAGATACGCAGTATTTT | CASSLGQGADTQYF | - | TRBV7-3 | TRBD1 | TRBJ2-3 | 14
TGTGCCAGCAGTGAATCCTTCGATCAGCCCCAGCATTTT | CASSESFDQPQHF | many | TRBV6-1 | - | TRBJ1-5 | 13
TGTGCCAGCAGCCATTCCGTCGGGAAACGAGACGAGCAGTTCTTC | CASSHSVGKRDEQFF | few | TRBV3-1 | - | TRBJ2-1 | 15
TGTGCCAGCAGTACAGGGAAAACCGGGGAGCTGTTTTTT | CASSTGKTGELFF | many | TRBV12-3/TRBV12-4 | - | TRBJ2-2 | 13
TGTGCCAGCAGTGGGAACAGGGGCGCACAGCCCCAGCATTTT | CASSGNRGAQPQHF | few | TRBV12-3/TRBV12-4 | TRBD1 | TRBJ1-5 | 14
TGTGCCAGCCCTTACTCACAGGCTCCGAGCAATCAGCCCCAGCATTTT | CASPYSQAPSNQPQHF | - | TRBV19 | - | TRBJ1-5 | 16
TGTGCCAGCAGCTTGACCGTTCTGGAAAAACTGTTTTTT | CASSLTVLEKLFF | - | TRBV7-6 | - | TRBJ1-4 | 13
TGTGCCAGCAGTCGACAGGGGGCCTCTCAGCCCCAGCATTTT | CASSRQGASQPQHF | many | TRBV12-3/TRBV12-4 | TRBD1 | TRBJ1-5 | 14
TGCGCCAGCAGCCAAAACTTTCCAATTTCACCCCTCCACTTT | CASSQNFPISPLHF | many | TRBV4-1 | - | TRBJ1-6 | 14
TGCGCCAGCAGCCGGGACGGCCGGAGGGAGGGAAGTGAAAAACTGTTTTTT | CASSRDGRREGSEKLFF | many | TRBV5-1 | - | TRBJ1-4 | 17
TGCAGCGTTGTGGGGGCGAACACTGAAGCTTTCTTT | CSVVGANTEAFF | many | TRBV29-1 | - | TRBJ1-1 | 12
TGTGCCAGCAGCTTAAATAGGAACACTGAAGCTTTCTTT | CASSLNRNTEAFF | many | TRBV7-6 | - | TRBJ1-1 | 13
TGTGCCAGCAGCCAAGCGGATACGCAGTATTTT | CASSQADTQYF | many | TRBV5-5 | - | TRBJ2-3 | 11
TGCGCCAGCAGCCACGGGGGGGGAGGGACCTACGAGCAGTACTTC | CASSHGGGGTYEQYF | - | TRBV4-1 | TRBD2 | TRBJ2-7 | 15
TGTGCCAGCAGCTTAGCTCGCGGGCAGAGCACAGATACGCAGTATTTT | CASSLARGQSTDTQYF | many | TRBV7-8 | - | TRBJ2-3 | 16
TGCAGCGTTGACCCGGGAGGGGATGAGCAGTTCTTC | CSVDPGGDEQFF | few | TRBV29-1 | TRBD2 | TRBJ2-1 | 12
TGTGCCAGCAGCCAAGATTTCGGACAGGGGGTCTATGGCTACACCTTC | CASSQDFGQGVYGYTF | many | TRBV4-2 | TRBD1 | TRBJ1-2 | 16
TGCGCCAGCAGTCAATCGATGGGAGGACGGAATGAGCAGTTCTTC | CASSQSMGGRNEQFF | few | TRBV23-1 | - | TRBJ2-1 | 15
TGTGCCAGCATGAGGACAGGGTTGGGTCAGCCCCAGCATTTT | CASMRTGLGQPQHF | many | TRBV6-5 | TRBD1 | TRBJ1-5 | 14
TGCAGCGTTTGGACTAGCGGGAGTAGTTCAAATGAGCAGTTCTTC | CSVWTSGSSSNEQFF | many | TRBV29-1 | TRBD2 | TRBJ2-1 | 15
TGTGCCAGCAGCTTGGTTGGCGTGGGGGATTCACCCCTCCACTTT | CASSLVGVGDSPLHF | few | TRBV5-4 | - | TRBJ1-6 | 15